This entry lists 32 T cell receptor beta chains sequenced from one sample in a study of blood T cell repertoires in COVID-19. Repertoires were generated with immunoSEQ multiplex PCR, while TCRdb's copy carries only in-frame clones and drops some. The data hold about 210,000 clones, with approximately 84% observed a single time. The sample taken for sequencing was peripheral blood. The receptor source for this set is a woman in her forties or fifties with active or convalescent COVID-19.

The rearrangement links TRBV11-2 to TRBJ1-1; D gene unclear. Per the germline V gene, CDR1 is SGHAT and CDR2 is FQNNGV. Trimming took 2 bases from V and 2 from J, leaving 9 bases between them. CDR3 length: 14 amino acids. The CDR3 loop is CASSLYAGNTEAFF. The CDR3 DNA follows: TGTGCCAGCAGCTTATACGCGGGCAACACTGAAGCTTTCTTT.

The chain uses TRBV7-3 and TRBJ2-2, with a tentative D call TRBD1 (5 bases). Trimming removed 0 bases at V and 4 bases at J, with 6 bases between. CDR1 and CDR2 from the germline V gene are SGHTA and FQGTGA. CDR3 length: 14 amino acids. The CDR3 DNA reads TGTGCCAGCAGCTTAACGGGGCGCACCGGGGAGCTGTTTTTT. This codes for CASSLTGRTGELFF.

This chain connects TRBV24-1 to TRBJ2-2; 8 bases are shared with TRBD2. V lost 4 bases to trimming and J lost 7 bases; unmatched junction nucleotides: 10. In germline, CDR1 is KGHDR, CDR2 SFDVKD. This CDR3 has 16 residues. The CDR3 protein is CATSDRGLASRGELFF. CDR3 sequence (DNA): TGTGCCACCAGTGACAGAGGACTAGCATCTCGCGGGGAGCTGTTTTTT.

V is TRBV5-1 and J is TRBJ1-3; 9 nucleotides line up with TRBD1. Germline loops: CDR1 SGHRS, CDR2 YFSETQ. V shed 4 bases, J shed 7 bases, and the junction held 0 bases outside the gene matches. The CDR3 is made up of 12 amino acids. CDR3 amino acids: CASSDRGNTIYF. The DNA for the CDR3 is TGCGCCAGCAGCGACAGGGGGAACACCATATATTTT.

The J gene is TRBJ1-2, the V gene TRBV28; possible D gene TRBD1, 6 bases. The V and J ends lost 5 bases and 3 bases respectively, with 13 bases between them. The CDR3 extends over 14 amino acids. CDR1 is MDHEN, CDR2 SYDVKM, per germline. The CDR3, as DNA: TGTGCCAGCAGTCCTTCACAGGGTCACTATGGCTACACCTTC. It translates to CASSPSQGHYGYTF.

The chain combines TRBV24-1 with TRBJ2-5; possible D gene TRBD2, 5 bases. CDR1 and CDR2 (germline): KGHDR, SFDVKD. The germline V and J ends were trimmed by 4 bases and 4 bases, with 12 bases remaining between them. CDR3 size: 14 residues. The CDR3, as DNA: TGTGCCACCAGTGACCCCGGGGAACTAGAGACCCAGTACTTC. This codes for CATSDPGELETQYF.

The chain carries TRBV19 and TRBJ1-2, with 8 positions matching TRBD1. The CDR3 is made up of 14 amino acids. The junction had 12 bases not matched to a gene; V was cut back by 7 bases and J by 8 bases. Germline loops: CDR1 LNHDA, CDR2 SQIVND (reference sequence). For the CDR3, the DNA is TGTGCCAGTAAGTCAACAGGGGGATCTTTGGGCTACACCTTC. Its translation: CASKSTGGSLGYTF.

The V call is TRBV11-2, the J call TRBJ2-5; TRBD2 might be the D (6 bases). Germline V gene data show CDR1 as SGHAT and CDR2 as FQNNGV. V was pared by 5 bases and J by 2 bases, with 9 bases between. The CDR3 has 13 residues. The CDR3 is CASSRDFQETQYF. CDR3 bases: TGTGCCAGCAGCCGGGACTTTCAAGAGACCCAGTACTTC.

This sequence joins TRBV7-6 and TRBJ2-5; a weak D match, TRBD1 (5 bases). This CDR3 has 15 amino acids. V gave up 5 bases and J gave up 5 bases, with 18 bases separating them. Germline CDR1 SGHVS, CDR2 FNYEAQ. This CDR3 reads CASSLRDFIGETQYF. DNA for the CDR3: TGTGCCAGCAGCCTCAGGGATTTTATCGGGGAGACCCAGTACTTC.

The gene calls are TRBV11-2 and TRBJ2-5; TRBD2 matches 9 bases. Germline V gene lookup returns CDR1 SGHAT and CDR2 FQNNGV. V shed 2 bases and J 2 bases; nucleotides not matched to a gene: 6. The CDR3 has 16 residues. CDR3 sequence: CASSLWTSDPQETQYF. The DNA of the CDR3 is TGTGCCAGCAGCTTATGGACTAGCGACCCACAAGAGACCCAGTACTTC.

This clone has a single count. The chain combines TRBV2 with TRBJ1-6; 8 nucleotides align to TRBD1. The CDR3 consists of 16 residues. V gave up 5 bases and J gave up 5 bases; unmatched junction bases: 8. Germline CDR1 SNHLY, CDR2 FYNNEI. The CDR3 DNA sequence: TGTGCCAGCAGTTACTACGGACAGGGCAATAATTCACCCCTCCACTTT. It yields the protein CASSYYGQGNNSPLHF.

The genes are TRBV19 and TRBJ1-1; tentative D call: TRBD1 (5 bases). Trimming cost V 5 bases and J 6 bases, with 13 bases left between them. The germline V gene has CDR1 LNHDA and CDR2 SQIVND (reference sequence). The CDR3 contains 13 residues. The CDR3 region has the DNA TGTGCCAGTAGTTTTCTCGGAGGGGCTGAAGCTTTCTTT. This sequence encodes CASSFLGGAEAFF.

The V call is TRBV7-8, the J call TRBJ1-1; 7 bases are shared with TRBD1. V lost 7 bases and J lost 4; bases outside the gene matches: 12. The germline V gene has CDR1 SGHVS and CDR2 FQNEAQ. There are 15 residues in the CDR3. The CDR3 DNA sequence: TGTGCCAGCATAGCTTACGGGACAGCACCCACTGAAGCTTTCTTT. Translated: CASIAYGTAPTEAFF.

The J gene is TRBJ2-4, the V gene TRBV19, with 9 bases lining up with TRBD1. V was clipped by 6 bases and J by 2 bases; unmatched bases: 5. The CDR3 covers 15 residues. Germline V gives CDR1 LNHDA, CDR2 SQIVND (reference sequence). The CDR3 DNA sequence: TGTGCCAGTAGGGGGACAGGGAATACCAAAAACATTCAGTACTTC. The encoded protein is CASRGTGNTKNIQYF.

The J gene is TRBJ1-3, the V gene TRBV5-1, with D possibly being TRBD1 (6 bases). V lost 4 bases, J lost 4 bases, and 9 bases lay in between. The CDR3 length is 13 residues. Looked up from germline, CDR1 is SGHRS and CDR2 is YFSETQ. The CDR3 reads CASSTQGGNTIYF. The CDR3, as DNA: TGCGCCAGCAGCACACAGGGAGGAAACACCATATATTTT.

The chain combines TRBV5-6 with TRBJ1-5; the match to TRBD1 covers 8 bases. CDR1 SGHDT and CDR2 YYEEEE come from the germline V gene. This CDR3 region has 15 residues. V gave up 2 bases and J gave up 5 bases; unmatched junction bases: 6. The chain's CDR3 is CASSFGQGSHQPQHF. CDR3 DNA sequence: TGTGCCAGCAGCTTCGGACAGGGCAGCCATCAGCCCCAGCATTTT.

The chain recombines TRBV18 with TRBJ2-7; D gene ambiguous. Germline CDR1 and CDR2: KGHSH and LQKENI. Trimming removed 5 bases from V and 2 bases from J, with 7 bases in between. The length of the CDR3 is 12 residues. CDR3 protein: CASSGTTYEQYV. The CDR3 coding sequence is TGTGCCAGCTCAGGTACTACCTACGAGCAGTACGTC.

The count of this clone is one. The CDR3 sequence is CASSFKQGFTEAFF. CDR3 nucleotide sequence: TGCGCCAGCAGCTTCAAACAGGGGTTCACTGAAGCTTTCTTT. The chain carries TRBV5-1 and TRBJ1-1; the match to TRBD1 covers 7 bases. Germline V lookup: CDR1 SGHRS, CDR2 YFSETQ. The CDR3 is made up of 14 amino acids. After removal of 2 bases from V and 4 bases from J, the junction contained 5 bases not matched to a gene.

V and J are TRBV10-3 and TRBJ1-2; no clear D gene. V was cut by 3 bases and J by 8 bases, with 19 bases left in between. The germline gives CDR1 ENHRY, CDR2 SYGVKD. This CDR3 spans 15 amino acids. The CDR3 reads CAISDSGVDGIGYTF. The DNA of the CDR3 is TGTGCCATCAGTGACTCCGGGGTGGACGGCATAGGCTACACCTTC.

V usage is TRBV6-6 and J usage is TRBJ2-7, with 8 nucleotides matching TRBD2. Trimming cost V 11 bases and J 4 bases; bases outside gene matches: 13. The CDR3 is 14 residues long. Germline values: CDR1 MNHNY, CDR2 SVGAGI (reference sequence). The CDR3 reads CASRMGSGSYEQYF. The CDR3 nucleotides read TGTGCCTCCAGGATGGGCAGCGGGAGTTACGAGCAGTACTTC.

The chain has TRBV5-4 and TRBJ1-1; TRBD1 might be the D (6 bases). Trimming cost V 2 bases and J 0 bases, with 11 bases left between them. Germline V gene data show CDR1 as SGHNT and CDR2 as YYREEE (reference sequence). The CDR3 totals 15 residues. This CDR3 reads CASSLSGTMNTEAFF. The CDR3 DNA sequence: TGTGCCAGCAGCTTATCCGGGACAATGAACACTGAAGCTTTCTTT.

This clone is termed medium-sized. The rearrangement joins TRBV4-2 to TRBJ1-2, with TRBD1 matching over 12 bases. This CDR3 is built from 18 residues. From germline, CDR1 is LGHNA and CDR2 YNFKEQ. Unmatched junction bases numbered 11, after V lost 0 bases and J lost 6 bases. The DNA for the CDR3 is TGTGCCAGCAGCCAAGATCCCGGGACAGGGGGCGCGGGGCATGGCTACACCTTC. Its protein is CASSQDPGTGGAGHGYTF.

The chain is built from TRBV19 and TRBJ1-6; D is possibly TRBD1 (5 bases). The CDR3 covers 14 residues. Germline loops: CDR1 LNHDA, CDR2 SQIVND (reference sequence). V was clipped by 6 bases and J by 7 bases, with 13 bases between them. The CDR3 reads CASRHFSGNSPLHF. The CDR3, as DNA: TGTGCCAGTAGACACTTCTCAGGGAATTCACCCCTCCACTTT.

J is TRBJ2-1 and V is TRBV5-1; TRBD1 agrees at 7 bases. The trim removed 5 bases at V and 6 bases at J, leaving 8 bases unmatched. The V gene's germline CDR1 is SGHRS and CDR2 YFSETQ. The CDR3 is 14 amino acids. CDR3 nucleotide sequence: TGCGCCAGCAGACCCTCGACAGGGATCAATGAGCAGTTCTTC. It is translated as CASRPSTGINEQFF.

This clone was seen once. V gene TRBV6-6 combines with J gene TRBJ2-2; D gene unclear. CDR1 and CDR2 from the germline V gene are MNHNY and SVGAGI (reference sequence). Trimming shortened V by 6 bases and J by 3 bases, and 11 bases separated the two germline ends. This CDR3 is built from 14 residues. Here the CDR3 DNA reads TGTGCCAGCAGATCCTCCGCGGACACCGGGGAGCTGTTTTTT. Translating gives CASRSSADTGELFF.

V gene TRBV10-3 combines with J gene TRBJ2-1; 8 bases fit TRBD1. There are 16 residues in the CDR3. CDR1 and CDR2 from the germline V gene are ENHRY and SYGVKD. The junction had 6 bases not matched to a gene; V was cut back by 0 bases and J by 5 bases. CDR3 protein: CAISESRQGLNNEQFF. The CDR3 region has the DNA TGTGCCATCAGTGAGTCTAGACAGGGGCTAAACAATGAGCAGTTCTTC.

V usage is TRBV14 and J usage is TRBJ2-1; the D gene is possibly TRBD2 (6 bases). The CDR3 sequence is 14 residues long. V lost 0 bases and J lost 7, with 10 bases in between. Germline V lookup: CDR1 SGHDN, CDR2 FVKESK. As DNA, the CDR3 is TGTGCCAGCAGCCAAGATCTTGGGAGGAATGAGCAGTTCTTC. This encodes CASSQDLGRNEQFF.

The chain joins TRBV7-9 to TRBJ2-3, with TRBD2 identical over 11 bases. Germline CDR1 and CDR2: SEHNR and FQNEAQ (reference sequence). The CDR3 has 17 residues. J was trimmed by 8 bases and V by 5 bases; bases with no gene match: 15. The chain's CDR3 is CASSPPLGSGGAGTQYF. The CDR3 coding sequence is TGTGCCAGCAGCCCCCCCCTTGGTAGCGGGGGGGCAGGTACGCAGTATTTT.

This clone was observed a single time. The V and J genes are TRBV6-5 and TRBJ1-1; D not certain. CDR1 and CDR2 from the germline V gene are MNHEY and SVGAGI. The ends were cut back, 8 bases at V and 5 bases at J, with 15 bases in the middle. This CDR3 is built from 13 residues. The CDR3 region is CASGNSGWTEAFF. In DNA form, the CDR3 reads TGTGCCAGCGGAAACAGCGGGTGGACTGAAGCTTTCTTT.

The chain joins TRBV5-1 to TRBJ1-1; D remains ambiguous. V lost 1 base, J lost 0 bases, and 7 bases lay in between. From germline, CDR1 is SGHRS and CDR2 YFSETQ. There are 14 residues in the CDR3. The CDR3 protein is CASSLLQLNTEAFF. In DNA form, the CDR3 reads TGCGCCAGCAGCTTGCTACAGTTGAACACTGAAGCTTTCTTT.

The rearrangement links TRBV28 to TRBJ1-1; possibly TRBD1 for D (6 bases). Germline V gene data show CDR1 as MDHEN and CDR2 as SYDVKM. With 7 bases removed from V and 0 bases from J, the gap between germline ends came to 15 bases. The CDR3 contains 15 residues. This CDR3 reads CASTLQGIMNTEAFF. The CDR3 DNA reads TGTGCCAGCACCTTACAGGGAATCATGAACACTGAAGCTTTCTTT.

This chain uses TRBV5-5 with TRBJ1-6, with D maybe TRBD1 (5 bases). This CDR3 comprises 15 residues. Trimming removed 0 bases from V and 18 bases from J, with 22 bases in between. Germline-derived CDR1 and CDR2 are SGHKS and YYEKEE (reference sequence). DNA for the CDR3: TGTGCCAGCAGCTTGGCCCCCACTGGCAGGGCTCTTTGCCACTTT. This encodes CASSLAPTGRALCHF.